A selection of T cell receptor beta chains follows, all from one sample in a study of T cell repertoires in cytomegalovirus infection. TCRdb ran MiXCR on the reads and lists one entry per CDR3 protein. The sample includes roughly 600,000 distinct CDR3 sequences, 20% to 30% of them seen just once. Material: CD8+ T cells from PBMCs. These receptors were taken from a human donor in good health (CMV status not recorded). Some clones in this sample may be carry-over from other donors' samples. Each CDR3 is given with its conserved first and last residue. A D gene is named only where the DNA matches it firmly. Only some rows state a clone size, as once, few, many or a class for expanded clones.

CDR3: CASSLATTSTDTQYF
DNA: TGTGCCAGCAGCTTAGCGACGACTAGCACAGATACGCAGTATTTT
D: .
V: TRBV7-6
J: TRBJ2-3
size: many

CDR3: CASSEFRARSGDEQFF
DNA: TGTGCCAGCAGTGAATTTAGGGCCCGAAGTGGGGATGAGCAGTTCTTC
D: .
V: TRBV6-1
J: TRBJ2-1
size: .

CDR3: CSASLRDTDSNQPQHF
DNA: TGCAGTGCTAGCCTTCGGGACACCGATAGCAATCAGCCCCAGCATTTT
D: .
V: TRBV20-1
J: TRBJ1-5
size: .

CDR3: CASSLSLDKTQYF
DNA: TGTGCCAGCAGTTTATCCCTGGACAAGACCCAGTACTTC
D: .
V: TRBV12-3/TRBV12-4
J: TRBJ2-5
size: .

CDR3: CASTPGTSKNIQYF
DNA: TGCGCCAGCACACCCGGGACAAGCAAAAACATTCAGTACTTC
D: .
V: TRBV5-1
J: TRBJ2-4
size: many

CDR3: CASSDYRGQGQFF
DNA: TGTGCCAGCAGTGACTACAGGGGGCAGGGGCAGTTCTTC
D: TRBD1
V: TRBV6-1
J: TRBJ2-1
size: many

CDR3: CASSSRPDTEAFF
DNA: TGTGCCAGCAGCTCCCGGCCCGACACTGAAGCTTTCTTT
D: .
V: TRBV7-6
J: TRBJ1-1
size: .

CDR3: CASSLPRGPNTDTQYF
DNA: TGTGCCAGCAGCTTACCCCGGGGACCTAACACAGATACGCAGTATTTT
D: .
V: TRBV7-6
J: TRBJ2-3
size: .

CDR3: CASTGAGFYNEQFF
DNA: TGTGCCAGCACCGGAGCGGGGTTCTACAATGAGCAGTTCTTC
D: TRBD2
V: TRBV28
J: TRBJ2-1
size: many

CDR3: CASSRAGGSQDTQYF
DNA: TGTGCCAGCAGTCGAGCGGGGGGGTCACAAGATACGCAGTATTTT
D: TRBD2
V: TRBV2
J: TRBJ2-3
size: few

CDR3: CASSLWTAGTDTQYF
DNA: TGTGCCAGCAGCTTATGGACAGCTGGCACAGATACGCAGTATTTT
D: .
V: TRBV11-1
J: TRBJ2-3
size: .

CDR3: CASSEGQGWGTDTQYF
DNA: TGTGCCAGCAGCGAGGGACAGGGGTGGGGCACAGATACGCAGTATTTT
D: TRBD1
V: TRBV7-8
J: TRBJ2-3
size: many

CDR3: CSAEPGDTYGYTF
DNA: TGCAGCGCCGAACCGGGGGATACCTATGGCTACACCTTC
D: .
V: TRBV29-1
J: TRBJ1-2
size: many